These 27 T cell receptor beta chains were sequenced from one sample in a study of blood T cell repertoires in COVID-19. Some clones are missing from TCRdb's copy, which holds only in-frame ones; the method was immunoSEQ multiplex PCR. The table includes some 96,000 clones, 86% detected once. Sequenced sample: peripheral blood. These receptors were taken from a man over 45 with acute or convalescent COVID-19.

In its sample, this clone was seen once. The rearrangement joins TRBV27 to TRBJ2-1, with TRBD2 identical over 8 bases. The V and J ends lost 0 bases and 7 bases, in that order; junction bases with no gene match: 20. CDR1 MNHEY and CDR2 SMNVEV come from the germline V gene (reference sequence). This CDR3 comprises 20 residues. The CDR3 region is CASSLSGPLTSGALGNEQFF. The CDR3 nucleotides are TGTGCCAGCAGTTTATCGGGGCCCCTCACTAGCGGTGCCCTGGGAAATGAGCAGTTCTTC.

The J gene is TRBJ2-5, the V gene TRBV5-1, with 7 bases fitting TRBD1. CDR1 is SGHRS, CDR2 YFSETQ, per germline. CDR3 size: 17 residues. The ends lost 4 bases at V and 2 bases at J; junction bases unmatched: 14. CDR3 bases: TGCGCCAGCAGCCCAAGGGGGCACCAAGGCTCGCAAGAGACCCAGTACTTC. Translation gives CASSPRGHQGSQETQYF.

This clone turned up a few times. The V gene is TRBV27, the J gene TRBJ1-2; 11 bases fit TRBD1. The germline gives CDR1 MNHEY, CDR2 SMNVEV (reference sequence). Trimming took 3 bases from V and 8 from J; bases not matched to a gene: 8. This CDR3 has 15 amino acids. The CDR3 sequence is CASSFSDRGLLGYTF. The CDR3 DNA sequence: TGTGCCAGCAGTTTTTCGGACAGGGGGCTACTCGGCTACACCTTC.

V and J are TRBV24-1 and TRBJ1-1, with 10 bases lining up with TRBD1. The germline V gene encodes CDR1 KGHDR and CDR2 SFDVKD. The CDR3 covers 17 residues. Trimming cost V 3 bases and J 3 bases; bases outside gene matches: 9. The CDR3 coding sequence is TGTGCCACCAGTGATCCAACTAGACAGGGGGCGTACACTGAAGCTTTCTTT. It translates to CATSDPTRQGAYTEAFF.

The chain carries TRBV29-1 and TRBJ1-1; 12 nucleotides agree with TRBD1. The V gene's germline CDR1 is SQVTM and CDR2 ANQGSEA. Trimming cost V 3 bases and J 4 bases; bases outside gene matches: 0. The CDR3 covers 13 residues. The CDR3 DNA sequence: TGCAGCGTTGAGGGACAGGGGGCCACTGAAGCTTTCTTT. Translated, it gives CSVEGQGATEAFF.

The chain recombines TRBV6-2 or TRBV6-3 with TRBJ1-2, with a tentative D call TRBD1 (5 bases). Germline lookup yields CDR1 MNHEY and CDR2 SVGEGT. The V end lost 2 bases, the J end lost 5 bases, and 9 bases lay between the germline ends. This CDR3 is 13 amino acids long. The CDR3 coding sequence is TGTGCCAGCAGTTACGGACACCGTTATGGCTACACCTTC. Translation: CASSYGHRYGYTF.

The CDR3 region is CASSKGGYEQYF. In DNA, the CDR3 is TGTGCCAGCAGTAAAGGGGGTTACGAGCAGTACTTC. The J gene is TRBJ2-7, the V gene TRBV12-3 or TRBV12-4; perhaps TRBD1 as D (6 bases). Trimming left V 5 bases short and J 4 bases short, with 9 bases between. The CDR3 is 12 amino acids.

The rearrangement uses TRBV10-2 and TRBJ1-3; D may be TRBD1 (5 bases). The CDR3 consists of 14 residues. Germline CDR1 reads WSHSY; CDR2 reads SAAADI. V lost 5 bases and J lost 4, with 12 bases in between. The CDR3 DNA reads as TGCGCCAGCAGTCGGGGGAGGGACGGAAACACCATATATTTT. Protein product: CASSRGRDGNTIYF.

The rearrangement joins TRBV6-5 to TRBJ2-7, with a weak D call TRBD2 (6 bases). The V gene lost 11 bases and the J gene lost 0 bases, with 17 bases spanning the gap. Germline V CDR1 and CDR2: MNHEY, SVGAGI. The CDR3 runs to 14 residues. In DNA, the CDR3 is TGTGCCGGATCCAGGACGACTAGCTCCTACGAGCAGTACTTC. Protein sequence: CAGSRTTSSYEQYF.

This chain links TRBV6-5 with TRBJ2-1; D is perhaps TRBD1 (6 bases). The CDR3 has 13 amino acids. CDR1 MNHEY and CDR2 SVGAGI come from the germline V gene. Trimming shortened V by 5 bases and J by 5 bases, and 10 bases separated the two germline ends. CDR3 residues: CASSPRDNNEQFF. The CDR3, as DNA: TGTGCCAGCAGTCCTAGGGACAACAATGAGCAGTTCTTC.

V usage is TRBV7-8 and J usage is TRBJ1-1; D ambiguous. Germline loops: CDR1 SGHVS, CDR2 FQNEAQ. The CDR3 extends over 14 amino acids. Trimming shortened V by 5 bases and J by 1 base, and 11 bases separated the two germline ends. CDR3 bases: TGTGCCAGCAGCCTCGTCAGAGGGAACACTGAAGCTTTCTTT. Translation: CASSLVRGNTEAFF.

V usage is TRBV24-1 and J usage is TRBJ2-1, with 8 bases aligning to TRBD2. CDR3 length equals 17 residues. CDR1 KGHDR and CDR2 SFDVKD come from the germline V gene. The V gene end was trimmed by 4 bases and the J gene end by 7 bases; junction bases not matched to a gene: 14. CDR3 amino acids: CATSDPNVSGTGNEQFF. The CDR3 DNA follows: TGTGCCACCAGTGACCCCAATGTTAGCGGGACGGGGAATGAGCAGTTCTTC.

This rearrangement joins TRBV6-5 to TRBJ1-1; D might be TRBD1 (6 bases). CDR1 and CDR2 (germline): MNHEY, SVGAGI. Trimming removed 0 bases from V and 1 base from J, with 12 bases in between. The CDR3 has 16 amino acids. DNA for the CDR3: TGTGCCAGCAGTTACTCCTCCAGGGGCCGGAACACTGAAGCTTTCTTT. Translated: CASSYSSRGRNTEAFF.

The V gene is TRBV5-1, the J gene TRBJ2-3; 13 nucleotides agree with TRBD2. The ends lost 4 bases at V and 2 bases at J; junction bases unmatched: 4. Germline CDR1 is SGHRS and CDR2 is YFSETQ. CDR3 length: 16 residues. The CDR3 is CASSVLAGGDTDTQYF. In DNA form, the CDR3 reads TGCGCCAGCAGCGTACTAGCGGGAGGGGACACAGATACGCAGTATTTT.

This sequence joins TRBV5-1 and TRBJ1-1; 9 bases align to TRBD1. J lost 0 bases, V lost 4 bases, and 4 bases had no gene match. This CDR3 has 15 amino acids. Germline CDR1 SGHRS, CDR2 YFSETQ. Here the CDR3 reads CASSPWTGVNTEAFF. Here the CDR3 DNA reads TGCGCCAGCAGCCCATGGACAGGGGTGAACACTGAAGCTTTCTTT. Drawing the rest from reference TRBV5-1 and TRBJ1-1, the complete variable domain is KAGVTQTPRYLIKTRGQQVTLSCSPISGHRSVSWYQQTPGQGLQFLFEYFSETQRNKGNFPGRFSGRQFSNSRSEMNVSTLELGDSALYLCASSPWTGVNTEAFFGQGTRLTVV.

The chain uses TRBV7-3 and TRBJ2-2; 12 positions agree with TRBD2. CDR3 length equals 16 residues. With V trimmed by 1 base and J by 6 bases, 3 bases remained unmatched. Germline CDR1 SGHTA, CDR2 FQGTGA. The CDR3 DNA reads TGTGCCAGCAGCTTAAGACTAGCGGGAGCCGCCGGGGAGCTGTTTTTT. This translates into CASSLRLAGAAGELFF. Full variable domain (outside the CDR3, taken from reference TRBV7-3 and TRBJ2-2): GAGVSQTPSNKVTEKGKYVELRCDPISGHTALYWYRQSLGQGPEFLIYFQGTGAADDSGLPNDRFFAVRPEGSVSTLKIQRTERGDSAVYLCASSLRLAGAAGELFFGEGSRLTVL.

The chain employs TRBV5-1 and TRBJ2-7; D is unclear. From germline, CDR1 is SGHRS and CDR2 YFSETQ. V was clipped by 5 bases and J by 3 bases, with 9 bases between them. This CDR3 region has 12 residues. The CDR3 here is CASSRGIYEQYF. CDR3 DNA: TGCGCCAGCAGTCGCGGAATCTACGAGCAGTACTTC. Together with reference TRBV5-1 and TRBJ2-7, the CDR3 gives the full variable domain: KAGVTQTPRYLIKTRGQQVTLSCSPISGHRSVSWYQQTPGQGLQFLFEYFSETQRNKGNFPGRFSGRQFSNSRSEMNVSTLELGDSALYLCASSRGIYEQYFGPGTRLTVT.

The J gene is TRBJ1-2, the V gene TRBV5-4, with 10 bases lining up with TRBD1. After removal of 4 bases from V and 4 bases from J, the junction contained 7 bases not matched to a gene. Looked up from germline, CDR1 is SGHNT and CDR2 is YYREEE (reference sequence). This CDR3 contains 15 residues. CDR3 sequence: CASSSGQGGIYGYTF. In nucleotides, the CDR3 is TGTGCCAGCAGCAGCGGACAGGGGGGGATCTATGGCTACACCTTC.

The chain is built from TRBV6-5 and TRBJ2-3, with TRBD1 matching 7 bases. V was clipped by 6 bases and J by 3 bases; unmatched bases: 9. The germline V gene has CDR1 MNHEY and CDR2 SVGAGI. The CDR3 extends over 15 amino acids. The CDR3 loop is CASRTQGEATDTQYF. CDR3 nucleotide sequence: TGTGCCAGCAGGACCCAGGGGGAAGCAACAGATACGCAGTATTTT.

The V call is TRBV24-1, the J call TRBJ2-1; 11 bases agree with TRBD2. This CDR3 is built from 16 residues. Germline lookup yields CDR1 KGHDR and CDR2 SFDVKD. After removal of 4 bases from V and 3 bases from J, the junction contained 4 bases not matched to a gene. The CDR3 is CATSELAGGNYNEQFF. The DNA for the CDR3 is TGTGCCACCAGTGAGTTAGCGGGAGGGAACTACAATGAGCAGTTCTTC.

V and J are TRBV19 and TRBJ2-1; unclear D gene. V lost 0 bases and J 7 bases, leaving 7 bases between the germline ends. The CDR3 is 13 amino acids. Germline-derived CDR1 and CDR2 are LNHDA and SQIVND (reference sequence). Here the CDR3 reads CASSIDPRNEQFF. The CDR3 DNA follows: TGTGCCAGTAGTATAGATCCCCGGAATGAGCAGTTCTTC.

The J gene is TRBJ2-7, the V gene TRBV4-1, with TRBD2 identical over 11 bases. The CDR3 spans 14 residues. Germline V gene data show CDR1 as MGHRA and CDR2 as YSYEKL. The V gene end was trimmed by 5 bases and the J gene end by 4 bases; junction bases not matched to a gene: 4. CDR3 DNA: TGCGCCAGCAGCAAGGGACTAGCGGAGTACGAGCAGTACTTC. It codes for CASSKGLAEYEQYF.

V and J are TRBV12-3 or TRBV12-4 and TRBJ2-5; TRBD1 aligns across 7 bases. The CDR3 totals 12 residues. V was pared by 6 bases and J by 8 bases, with 6 bases of the junction left unmatched. CDR3 amino acids: CASRTGIDTQYF. DNA for the CDR3: TGTGCCAGCAGGACAGGGATAGACACCCAGTACTTC.

The genes are TRBV28 and TRBJ2-5; a weak D match, TRBD2 (6 bases). Per the germline V gene, CDR1 is MDHEN and CDR2 is SYDVKM. V dropped 5 bases and J dropped 7 bases, with 20 bases sitting between them. The CDR3 has 15 amino acids. The CDR3 region is CASSPPSTSLGTQYF. The CDR3, as DNA: TGTGCCAGCAGTCCCCCCTCGACTAGTCTAGGGACCCAGTACTTC.

The chain couples TRBV30 to TRBJ2-5; 9 bases are shared with TRBD1. Germline CDR1 GTSNPN, CDR2 SVGIG (reference sequence). After removal of 0 bases from V and 4 bases from J, the junction contained 3 bases not matched to a gene. The CDR3 is 14 amino acids. The CDR3 protein is CAWSVLQGAETQYF. CDR3 DNA sequence: TGTGCCTGGAGTGTACTACAGGGGGCAGAGACCCAGTACTTC.

This chain connects TRBV9 to TRBJ2-7; TRBD2 agrees at 9 bases. Looked up from germline, CDR1 is SGDLS and CDR2 is YYNGEE. J was trimmed by 6 bases and V by 0 bases; bases with no gene match: 10. The CDR3 is made up of 16 amino acids. The DNA for the CDR3 is TGTGCCAGCAGCGTAGACCCTAGCGGGATTGTAAGCGAGCAGTACTTC. It yields the protein CASSVDPSGIVSEQYF.

This chain connects TRBV7-9 to TRBJ1-2; 10 bases line up with TRBD1. The V and J ends lost 1 base and 8 bases, in that order; junction bases with no gene match: 4. Germline V gives CDR1 SEHNR, CDR2 FQNEAQ (reference sequence). The CDR3 length is 14 residues. CDR3: CASSLVGTGVGYTF. The DNA of the CDR3 is TGTGCCAGCAGCTTAGTTGGGACAGGGGTAGGCTACACCTTC.